Detailed here is one T cell receptor (beta chain). TCRdb's copy holds only in-frame clones and misses some; the assay was immunoSEQ multiplex PCR. The data contain fewer than 200,000 clones, over 75% of them seen just once; the ten biggest clones take up 1.2%. This sample was included in a study of blood T cell repertoires in COVID-19. The sequence was obtained from a human donor with acute COVID-19. The donor label of this sample is uncertain. Material for sequencing was PBMCs or T cells enriched from blood (not recorded which).

In DNA, the CDR3 is TGTGCCAGCAGAGGGGAGCCGGGACACTCCGGAAACACCATATATTTT. This gives the protein CASRGEPGHSGNTIYF. This chain uses TRBV3-1 (or the pseudogene TRBV3-2) with TRBJ1-3; maybe TRBD1 (6 bases). Germline lookup yields CDR1 LGHDT and CDR2 YNNKEL (reference sequence). V shed 6 bases and J shed 4 bases, with 19 bases lying between them. The CDR3 is 16 residues long.